This T cell receptor (beta chain) was sequenced during a study of blood T cell repertoires in COVID-19. Study-level background: The United States, Italy and Spain provided the acute and convalescent COVID-19 samples. Sources were T cells, B-cell-depleted T cells, or PBMCs; the material itself was cDNA or gDNA.

V shed 1 base and J shed 1 base, with 7 bases lying between them. The germline CDR1 and CDR2 sequences are SGHTA and FQGNSA. The CDR3 is 14 amino acids. In the original workflow: Estimated nucleated cell counts came from reference gene primer amplification. TCRdb keeps only in-frame clones here, not all; method: immunoSEQ multiplex PCR. Clone size and V and J calls were adopted from that table, with D and trimming inferred from the DNA. The sample contains around 180,000 clones, 70% to 90% of which appear only once. The V gene is TRBV7-2, the J gene TRBJ1-1, with D hard to call. Sequencing used peripheral blood. The source is a human donor with active or convalescent COVID-19. The donor label of this sample is uncertain. CDR3 region: CASSLGPGNTEAFF. For the CDR3, the DNA is TGTGCCAGCAGCTTAGGACCGGGGAACACTGAAGCTTTCTTT.